The 21 T cell receptor beta chains below all came from one sample that was sequenced in a study of blood T cell repertoires in COVID-19. Data came from immunoSEQ multiplex PCR; TCRdb stores just in-frame clones and leaves some out. The data show tens of thousands of clones, less than 95% seen once. The sample taken for sequencing was peripheral blood. The receptors were gathered from a human donor in a cohort sampled during active COVID-19.

This clone was seen once. The chain employs TRBV5-4 and TRBJ2-1, with D possibly being TRBD1 (6 bases). This CDR3 is 12 amino acids long. The germline V and J ends were trimmed by 0 bases and 10 bases, with 8 bases remaining between them. Looked up from germline, CDR1 is SGHNT and CDR2 is YYREEE (reference sequence). CDR3 amino acids: CASSLDRDEQFF. DNA for the CDR3: TGTGCCAGCAGCTTGGACAGGGACGAGCAGTTCTTC. Together with reference TRBV5-4 and TRBJ2-1, the CDR3 gives the full variable domain: ETGVTQSPTHLIKTRGQQVTLRCSSQSGHNTVSWYQQALGQGPQFIFQYYREEENGRGNFPPRFSGLQFPNYSSELNVNALELDDSALYLCASSLDRDEQFFGPGTRLTVL.

The V call is TRBV5-1, the J call TRBJ2-7; tentative D call: TRBD2 (5 bases). The CDR3 length is 14 residues. Trimming removed 4 bases at V and 7 bases at J, with 18 bases between. Germline V gives CDR1 SGHRS, CDR2 YFSETQ. The CDR3 bases are TGCGCCAGCAGCAACCGGACCTTATCGGGGGAGCAGTACTTC. Its protein is CASSNRTLSGEQYF.

The chain couples TRBV5-1 to TRBJ1-5; TRBD1 is a possible D gene (6 bases). The CDR3 spans 14 residues. Germline assignment: CDR1 SGHRS and CDR2 YFSETQ. The V and J ends lost 1 base and 6 bases respectively, with 11 bases between them. CDR3 sequence: CASSLLGGVQPQHF. The CDR3 DNA sequence: TGCGCCAGCAGCTTGTTAGGGGGAGTTCAGCCCCAGCATTTT. The full variable domain, completed using reference TRBV5-1 and TRBJ1-5, is KAGVTQTPRYLIKTRGQQVTLSCSPISGHRSVSWYQQTPGQGLQFLFEYFSETQRNKGNFPGRFSGRQFSNSRSEMNVSTLELGDSALYLCASSLLGGVQPQHFGDGTRLSIL.

In this sample, this clone turned up once. The chain combines TRBV18 with TRBJ1-6, with TRBD1 matching over 7 bases. Germline V gene data show CDR1 as KGHSH and CDR2 as LQKENI. V shed 3 bases and J 10 bases; nucleotides not matched to a gene: 9. The CDR3 extends over 15 amino acids. Written as DNA, the CDR3 is TGTGCCAGCTCACCCATGGGACAGTTAGGGTCACCCCTCCACTTT. Amino acid sequence: CASSPMGQLGSPLHF.

The J gene is TRBJ2-7, the V gene TRBV30; TRBD1 matches 7 bases. V lost 0 bases and J lost 2; bases outside the gene matches: 7. Germline V CDR1 and CDR2: GTSNPN, SVGIG (reference sequence). This CDR3 has 15 amino acids. The CDR3 sequence: CAWSVFGTVTYEQYF. DNA of the CDR3: TGTGCCTGGAGTGTGTTTGGGACAGTGACCTACGAGCAGTACTTC. Full variable domain (outside the CDR3, taken from reference TRBV30 and TRBJ2-7): SQTIHQWPATLVQPVGSPLSLECTVEGTSNPNLYWYRQAAGRGLQLLFYSVGIGQISSEVPQNLSASRPQDRQFILSSKKLLLSDSGFYLCAWSVFGTVTYEQYFGPGTRLTVT.

This rearrangement joins TRBV11-2 to TRBJ2-1, with 10 positions matching TRBD2. CDR3 length: 16 residues. V lost 2 bases to trimming and J lost 6 bases; unmatched junction nucleotides: 7. The germline gives CDR1 SGHAT, CDR2 FQNNGV. CDR3 DNA: TGTGCCAGCAGCTTACATGGGAGCGGGAGGGTCAATGAGCAGTTCTTC. Translation: CASSLHGSGRVNEQFF. The full variable domain, rest sourced from reference TRBV11-2 and TRBJ2-1, is EAGVAQSPRYKIIEKRQSVAFWCNPISGHATLYWYQQILGQGPKLLIQFQNNGVVDDSQLPKDRFSAERLKGVDSTLKIQPAKLEDSAVYLCASSLHGSGRVNEQFFGPGTRLTVL.

V is TRBV2 and J is TRBJ2-3; possible D gene TRBD1, 5 bases. The length of the CDR3 is 15 residues. V lost 6 bases and J lost 2, with 15 bases in between. Germline values: CDR1 SNHLY, CDR2 FYNNEI. CDR3 region: CASRDRTTNTDTQYF. CDR3 DNA: TGTGCCAGCAGGGACCGGACAACCAACACAGATACGCAGTATTTT. The entire variable domain, with the rest obtained from reference TRBV2 and TRBJ2-3, is as follows: EPEVTQTPSHQVTQMGQEVILRCVPISNHLYFYWYRQILGQKVEFLVSFYNNEISEKSEIFDDQFSVERPDGSNFTLKIRSTKLEDSAMYFCASRDRTTNTDTQYFGPGTRLTVL.

The J gene is TRBJ1-6, the V gene TRBV4-1; D is unresolved. Trimming pared 0 bases from V and 7 bases from J, leaving 4 bases between. Germline V gives CDR1 MGHRA, CDR2 YSYEKL. The CDR3 runs 13 residues. CDR3 sequence reads: CASSQEENSPLHF. The CDR3 DNA follows: TGCGCCAGCAGCCAAGAAGAGAATTCACCCCTCCACTTT.

CDR3 nucleotide sequence: TGCGCCAGCAGCGATGGACAGGGGGTGAACTATGGCTACACCTTC. This encodes CASSDGQGVNYGYTF. The J gene is TRBJ1-2, the V gene TRBV5-1; 10 bases line up with TRBD1. The germline V gene encodes CDR1 SGHRS and CDR2 YFSETQ. This CDR3 region has 15 residues. J gave up 2 bases and V 4 bases, and 5 bases lay outside the gene matches. Full variable domain (rest looked up from reference TRBV5-1 and TRBJ1-2): KAGVTQTPRYLIKTRGQQVTLSCSPISGHRSVSWYQQTPGQGLQFLFEYFSETQRNKGNFPGRFSGRQFSNSRSEMNVSTLELGDSALYLCASSDGQGVNYGYTFGSGTRLTVV.

The rearrangement uses TRBV7-2 and TRBJ2-2; maybe TRBD1 (6 bases). Trimming left V 2 bases short and J 4 bases short, with 11 bases between. The germline CDR1 and CDR2 sequences are SGHTA and FQGNSA. The CDR3 has 15 residues. CDR3 loop: CASSLRTVSTGELFF. In DNA, the CDR3 is TGTGCCAGCAGCTTAAGGACAGTTTCCACCGGGGAGCTGTTTTTT.

The chain is built from TRBV27 and TRBJ2-7, with 9 bases that match TRBD2. V shed 8 bases and J 4 bases; nucleotides not matched to a gene: 12. Germline V gene lookup returns CDR1 MNHEY and CDR2 SMNVEV (reference sequence). This CDR3 contains 15 residues. CDR3 residues: CASVLRAGGPYEQYF. DNA of the CDR3: TGTGCCAGCGTCCTAAGGGCGGGAGGGCCGTACGAGCAGTACTTC.

The chain combines TRBV19 with TRBJ2-5; 7 bases map to TRBD2. The CDR3 runs 14 residues. The germline V gene has CDR1 LNHDA and CDR2 SQIVND (reference sequence). Trimming took 3 bases from V and 1 from J; bases not matched to a gene: 2. CDR3: CASSIVAGQETQYF. CDR3 DNA: TGTGCCAGTAGTATTGTAGCGGGCCAAGAGACCCAGTACTTC.

V and J are TRBV30 and TRBJ1-1; no reliable D call. Per germline, CDR1 GTSNPN and CDR2 SVGIG (reference sequence). This CDR3 spans 11 amino acids. The CDR3 bases are TGTGCGCTAAAGCGTACCCTTGAAGCTTTCTTT. This translates into CALKRTLEAFF.

The chain carries TRBV19 and TRBJ1-6, with D perhaps matching TRBD1 (5 bases). Germline CDR1 is LNHDA and CDR2 is SQIVND (reference sequence). This CDR3 is 15 amino acids long. Deletions cut 2 bases from V and 7 bases from J, with 12 bases between. DNA of the CDR3: TGTGCCAGTAGTATACGGGCCAGGGAAAATTCACCCCTCCACTTT. Translation: CASSIRARENSPLHF. Variable domain in full (rest from reference TRBV19 and TRBJ1-6): DGGITQSPKYLFRKEGQNVTLSCEQNLNHDAMYWYRQDPGQGLRLIYYSQIVNDFQKGDIAEGYSVSREKKESFPLTVTSAQKNPTAFYLCASSIRARENSPLHFGNGTRLTVT.

The genes are TRBV3-1 (or the pseudogene TRBV3-2) and TRBJ1-2, with D possibly TRBD1 on 6 matching bases. CDR3 length: 14 residues. The germline CDR1 and CDR2 sequences are LGHDT and YNNKEL (reference sequence). V lost 4 bases to trimming and J lost 5 bases, with 14 bases between them. CDR3 sequence reads: CASSPPTGRYGYTF. The CDR3 coding sequence is TGTGCCAGCAGCCCCCCGACAGGCCGGTATGGCTACACCTTC.

The chain couples TRBV7-8 to TRBJ1-1; D is ambiguous. CDR1 and CDR2 (germline): SGHVS, FQNEAQ. The CDR3 runs 17 residues. The V and J ends lost 1 base and 1 base respectively, with 16 bases between them. This CDR3 is CASSLVAGRLQNTEAFF. The CDR3 nucleotides are TGTGCCAGCAGCTTAGTCGCAGGCAGGCTCCAGAACACTGAAGCTTTCTTT.

This chain links TRBV28 with TRBJ2-4; 8 bases match TRBD1. V was clipped by 6 bases and J by 8 bases; unmatched bases: 9. The CDR3 loop spans 14 amino acids. Germline-derived CDR1 and CDR2 are MDHEN and SYDVKM. CDR3 protein: CASSRADRGYIQYF. CDR3 bases: TGTGCCAGCAGCCGGGCTGACAGGGGTTACATTCAGTACTTC.

The sample holds one count of this clone. The genes are TRBV30 and TRBJ2-2, with TRBD2 as a possible D gene (5 bases). Germline CDR1 GTSNPN, CDR2 SVGIG (reference sequence). The ends were cut back, 3 bases at V and 7 bases at J, with 9 bases in the middle. The CDR3 has 12 amino acids. The CDR3 bases are TGTGCCTGGAGCCCCGGGGTCGGGGAGCTGTTTTTT. It encodes CAWSPGVGELFF.

This chain connects TRBV19 to TRBJ2-2; 8 bases fit TRBD2. The CDR3 sequence is 17 residues long. V lost 4 bases to trimming and J lost 0 bases; unmatched junction nucleotides: 7. Germline lookup yields CDR1 LNHDA and CDR2 SQIVND (reference sequence). The CDR3 reads CASSRHRAGANTGELFF. In nucleotides, the CDR3 is TGTGCCAGTAGTAGACACAGAGCGGGGGCGAACACCGGGGAGCTGTTTTTT.

The chain combines TRBV14 with TRBJ1-4; D possibly corresponds to TRBD1 (6 bases). The CDR3 has 13 amino acids. Germline CDR1 SGHDN, CDR2 FVKESK. V shed 7 bases and J shed 3 bases, with 9 bases lying between them. The CDR3 sequence is CASKGGPNEKLFF. The CDR3 nucleotides are TGTGCCAGCAAAGGGGGTCCTAATGAAAAACTGTTTTTT.

The gene calls are TRBV4-1 and TRBJ2-1; unclear D gene. CDR1 and CDR2 from the germline V gene are MGHRA and YSYEKL. The CDR3 consists of 17 residues. Trimming cost V 0 bases and J 7 bases, with 19 bases left between them. The CDR3 nucleotides are TGCGCCAGCAGCCAAGATCAAATTCTTGCCCCCGAGAATGAGCAGTTCTTC. Translation gives CASSQDQILAPENEQFF.